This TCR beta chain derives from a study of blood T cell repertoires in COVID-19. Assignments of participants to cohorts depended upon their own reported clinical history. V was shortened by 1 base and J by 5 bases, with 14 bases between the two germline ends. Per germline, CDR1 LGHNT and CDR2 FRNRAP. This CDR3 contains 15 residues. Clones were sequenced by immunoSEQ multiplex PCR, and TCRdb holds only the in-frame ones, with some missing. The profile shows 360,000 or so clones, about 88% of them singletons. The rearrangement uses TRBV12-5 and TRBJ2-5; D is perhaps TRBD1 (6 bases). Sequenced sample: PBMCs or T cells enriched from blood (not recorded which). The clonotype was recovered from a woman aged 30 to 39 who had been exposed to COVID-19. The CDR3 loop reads CASGLARGQRETQYF. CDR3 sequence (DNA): TGTGCTAGTGGTTTGGCCCGGGGACAACGGGAGACCCAGTACTTC.